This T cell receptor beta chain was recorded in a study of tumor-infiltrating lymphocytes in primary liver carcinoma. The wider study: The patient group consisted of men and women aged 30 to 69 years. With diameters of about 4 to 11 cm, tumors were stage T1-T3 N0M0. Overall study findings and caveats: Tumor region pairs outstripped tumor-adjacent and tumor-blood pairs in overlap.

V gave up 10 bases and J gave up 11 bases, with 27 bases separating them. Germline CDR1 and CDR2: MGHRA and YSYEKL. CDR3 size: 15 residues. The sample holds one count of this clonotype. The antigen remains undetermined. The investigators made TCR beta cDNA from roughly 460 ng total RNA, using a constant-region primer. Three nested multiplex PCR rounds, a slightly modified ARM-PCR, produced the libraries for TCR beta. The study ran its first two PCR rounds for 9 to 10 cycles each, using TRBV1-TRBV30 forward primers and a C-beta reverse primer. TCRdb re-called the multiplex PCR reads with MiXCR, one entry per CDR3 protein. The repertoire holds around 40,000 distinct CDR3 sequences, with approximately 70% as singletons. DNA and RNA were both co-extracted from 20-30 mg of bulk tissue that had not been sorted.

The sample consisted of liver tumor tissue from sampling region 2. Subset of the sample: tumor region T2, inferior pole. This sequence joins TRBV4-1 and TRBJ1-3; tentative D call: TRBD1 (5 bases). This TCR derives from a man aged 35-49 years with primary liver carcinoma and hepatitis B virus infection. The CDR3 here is CANSQEPDTVRPIYF. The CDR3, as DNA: TGCGCCAACAGTCAAGAACCGGACACAGTTCGGCCCATATATTTT.